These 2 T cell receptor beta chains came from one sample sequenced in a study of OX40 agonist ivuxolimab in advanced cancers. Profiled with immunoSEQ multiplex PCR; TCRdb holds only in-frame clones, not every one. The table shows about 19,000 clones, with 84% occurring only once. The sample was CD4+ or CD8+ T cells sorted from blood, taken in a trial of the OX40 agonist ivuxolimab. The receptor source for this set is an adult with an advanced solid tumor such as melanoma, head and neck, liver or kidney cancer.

The CDR3 DNA follows: TGTGCCAGTACAAACCCGTCCCTGCAGTGGGGGCAGAACACTGAAGCTTTCTTT. It encodes CASTNPSLQWGQNTEAFF. V gene TRBV11-1 combines with J gene TRBJ1-1; D is perhaps TRBD1 (6 bases). The CDR3 totals 18 residues. In germline, CDR1 is SGHAT, CDR2 FQDESV (reference sequence). V dropped 9 bases and J dropped 1 base, with 27 bases sitting between them.

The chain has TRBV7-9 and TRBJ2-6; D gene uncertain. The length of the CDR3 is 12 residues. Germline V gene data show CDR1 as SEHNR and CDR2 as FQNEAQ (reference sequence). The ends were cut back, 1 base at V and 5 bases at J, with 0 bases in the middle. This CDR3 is CASSLGANVLTF. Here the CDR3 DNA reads TGTGCCAGCAGCTTAGGGGCCAACGTCCTGACTTTC.